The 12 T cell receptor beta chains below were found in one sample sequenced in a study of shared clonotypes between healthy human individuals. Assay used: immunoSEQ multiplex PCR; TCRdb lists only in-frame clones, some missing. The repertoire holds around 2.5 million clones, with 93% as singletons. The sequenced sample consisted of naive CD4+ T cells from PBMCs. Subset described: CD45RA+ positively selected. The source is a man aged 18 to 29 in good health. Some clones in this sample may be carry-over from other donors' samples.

The CDR3 here is CASSYSSTTNTEAFF. CDR3 nucleotides: TGTGCCAGCAGTTACTCCTCCACAACGAACACTGAAGCTTTCTTT. The chain links TRBV6-6 to TRBJ1-1; no clear D gene. The CDR3 has 15 residues. From germline, CDR1 is MNHNY and CDR2 SVGAGI (reference sequence). Trimming took off 0 bases at V and 1 base at J, with 9 bases between the two ends.

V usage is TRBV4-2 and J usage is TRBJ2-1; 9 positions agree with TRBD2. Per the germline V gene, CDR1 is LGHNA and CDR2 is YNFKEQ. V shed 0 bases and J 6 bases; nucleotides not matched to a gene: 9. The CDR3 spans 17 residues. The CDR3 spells CASSQEWREGLSNEQFF. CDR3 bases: TGTGCCAGCAGCCAAGAGTGGCGGGAGGGCTTGAGCAATGAGCAGTTCTTC.

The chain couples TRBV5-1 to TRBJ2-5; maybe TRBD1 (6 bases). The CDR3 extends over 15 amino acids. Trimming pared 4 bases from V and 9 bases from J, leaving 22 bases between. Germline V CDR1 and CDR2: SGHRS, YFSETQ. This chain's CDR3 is CASSPDNRASGAQYF. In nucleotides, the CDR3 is TGCGCCAGCAGCCCCGACAACAGGGCCTCAGGGGCCCAGTACTTC.

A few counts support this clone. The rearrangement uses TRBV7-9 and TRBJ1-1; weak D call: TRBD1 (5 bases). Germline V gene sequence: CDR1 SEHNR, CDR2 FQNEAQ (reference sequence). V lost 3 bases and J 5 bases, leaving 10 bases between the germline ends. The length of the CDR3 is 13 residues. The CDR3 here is CASSLEKGTEAFF. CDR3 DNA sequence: TGTGCCAGCAGCTTGGAGAAGGGGACTGAAGCTTTCTTT.

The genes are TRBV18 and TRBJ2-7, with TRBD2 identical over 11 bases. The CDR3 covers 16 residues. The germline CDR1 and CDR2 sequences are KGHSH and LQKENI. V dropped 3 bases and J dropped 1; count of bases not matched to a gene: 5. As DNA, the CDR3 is TGTGCCAGCTCACCTCGACTAGCGGGATTGTCCTACGAGCAGTACTTC. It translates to CASSPRLAGLSYEQYF.

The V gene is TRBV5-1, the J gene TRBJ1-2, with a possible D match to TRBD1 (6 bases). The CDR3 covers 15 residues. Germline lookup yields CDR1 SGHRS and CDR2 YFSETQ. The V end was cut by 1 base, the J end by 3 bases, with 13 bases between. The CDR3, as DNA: TGCGCCAGCAGCTTGCATGGACAGTCGGACTATGGCTACACCTTC. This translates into CASSLHGQSDYGYTF. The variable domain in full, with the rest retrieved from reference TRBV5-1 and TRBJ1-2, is KAGVTQTPRYLIKTRGQQVTLSCSPISGHRSVSWYQQTPGQGLQFLFEYFSETQRNKGNFPGRFSGRQFSNSRSEMNVSTLELGDSALYLCASSLHGQSDYGYTFGSGTRLTVV.

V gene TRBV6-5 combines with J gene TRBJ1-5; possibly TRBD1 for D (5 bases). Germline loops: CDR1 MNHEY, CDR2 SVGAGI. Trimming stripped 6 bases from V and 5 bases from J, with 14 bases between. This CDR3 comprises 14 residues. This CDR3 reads CASSPTDTDQPQHF. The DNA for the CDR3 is TGTGCCAGCAGCCCCACGGACACAGATCAGCCCCAGCATTTT.

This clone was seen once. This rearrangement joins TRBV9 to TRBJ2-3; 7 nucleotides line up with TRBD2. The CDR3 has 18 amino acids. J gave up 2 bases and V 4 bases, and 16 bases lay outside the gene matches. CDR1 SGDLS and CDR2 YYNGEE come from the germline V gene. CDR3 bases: TGTGCCAGCAGCCCCCGACGGCGGGCTAGCGGCCTCACAGATACGCAGTATTTT. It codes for CASSPRRRASGLTDTQYF.

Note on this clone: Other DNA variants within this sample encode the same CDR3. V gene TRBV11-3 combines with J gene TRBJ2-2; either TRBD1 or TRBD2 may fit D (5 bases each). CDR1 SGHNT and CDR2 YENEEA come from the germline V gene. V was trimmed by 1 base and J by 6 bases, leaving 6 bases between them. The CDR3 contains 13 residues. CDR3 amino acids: CASSLGGSGELFF. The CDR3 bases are TGTGCCAGCAGCTTAGGGGGGTCCGGGGAGCTGTTTTTT.

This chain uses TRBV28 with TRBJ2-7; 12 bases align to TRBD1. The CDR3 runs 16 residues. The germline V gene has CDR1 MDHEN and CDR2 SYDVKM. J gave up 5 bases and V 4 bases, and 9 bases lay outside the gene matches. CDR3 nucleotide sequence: TGTGCCAGCAGTTCACTTACCGGGACAGGGGGCGACGAGCAGTACTTC. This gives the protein CASSSLTGTGGDEQYF. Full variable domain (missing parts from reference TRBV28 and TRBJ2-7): DVKVTQSSRYLVKRTGEKVFLECVQDMDHENMFWYRQDPGLGLRLIYFSYDVKMKEKGDIPEGYSVSREKKERFSLILESASTNQTSMYLCASSSLTGTGGDEQYFGPGTRLTVT.

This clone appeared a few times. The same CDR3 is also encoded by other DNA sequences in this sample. This CDR3 reads CASSLGGYEQYF. The CDR3, as DNA: TGCGCCAGCAGCTTGGGGGGTTACGAGCAGTACTTC. The chain has TRBV5-1 and TRBJ2-7, with D unresolved. Trimming stripped 0 bases from V and 4 bases from J, with 5 bases between. The CDR3 is made up of 12 amino acids. Per the germline V gene, CDR1 is SGHRS and CDR2 is YFSETQ.

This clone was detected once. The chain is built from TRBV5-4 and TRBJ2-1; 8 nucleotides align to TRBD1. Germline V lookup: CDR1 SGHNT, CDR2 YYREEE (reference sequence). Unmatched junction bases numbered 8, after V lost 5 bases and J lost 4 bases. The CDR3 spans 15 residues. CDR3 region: CASRGAGGSYNEQFF. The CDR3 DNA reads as TGTGCCAGCAGGGGGGCAGGGGGCAGTTACAATGAGCAGTTCTTC.